This T cell receptor beta chain comes out of a study of post-analysis software for immune sequencing data. Study details: Secondary progressive, relapsing-remitting and progressive-relapsing multiple sclerosis were among the included disease courses.

This CDR3 is built from 15 residues. Per the germline V gene, CDR1 is LGHDT and CDR2 is YNNKEL (reference sequence). The J segment lost 5 bases and the V segment lost 5 bases, leaving 8 bases of the junction unmatched. Study outcomes and limitations: Pronounced co-clustering by F measure was evident among identically batched samples. Diversity measured as normalized Chao1 was significantly lower in multiple sclerosis patients than in controls. Elevated frequency relative to controls characterized roughly 5 TRBV segments in patients, TRBV5-6, TRBV5-1 and TRBV20-1 among them.

On this clonotype: Antigen unknown.

Unique molecular identifiers featured in each of the TCR beta cDNA libraries. Input populations of roughly 1 to 11 million T cells gave rise to roughly 500,000 cDNA molecules. TCRdb ran MiXCR on the PCR reads and lists one entry per CDR3 protein. Of under 650,000 distinct CDR3 sequences detected, roughly two fifths appear once; the ten largest clones hold 1.5% to 2%. Sequenced sample: blood. The V call is TRBV3-1, the J call TRBJ2-5; 10 bases match TRBD2. This sequence was found in a girl aged 10 to 17 with multiple sclerosis. The CDR3 nucleotides are TGTGCCAGCAGCTCTAGCGGGGGCTGGAGGGAGACCCAGTACTTC. This translates into CASSSSGGWRETQYF.